The entry that follows covers one TCR beta chain sequence. Its antigen is undetermined. Naive CD8 cells lacked CD45RO and underwent positive selection for CCR7, leaving out terminally differentiated effector memory CD45RA+ cells. CDR3 length equals 15 residues. Germline V lookup: CDR1 MDHEN, CDR2 SYDVKM. V shed 8 bases and J shed 2 bases, with 17 bases lying between them. TCRdb's copy holds only in-frame clones and misses some; the assay was immunoSEQ multiplex PCR. Among 660,000 or so clones listed, 90% to 97% were seen once. This specimen comes from a study of shared clonotypes between healthy human individuals. For the study at large: Every donor yielded three CD4 naive, three CD4 memory, two CD8 naive and one CD8 memory plate.

Whole-study findings and limits: Richness estimates generally favored naive over memory subsets.

Specimen: naive CD8+ T cells sorted from blood. V usage is TRBV28 and J usage is TRBJ2-3; no definite D call. The receptor was derived from a woman aged 25 to 39 in good health. CDR3 sequence: CASERPRENTDTQYF. The CDR3 coding sequence is TGTGCCAGCGAACGACCAAGAGAAAACACAGATACGCAGTATTTT.